This T cell receptor (beta chain) comes out of a study of beta chain features in type 1 diabetes (dated by TCRdb to about 2018). Regarding the study in general: Mean age, gender distribution, total cell number and subset yield did not differ between patients and healthy donors. The study compared the TCRB repertoires of sorted circulating CD4+ T cell subsets in recently diagnosed type 1 diabetes patients with those in matched healthy donors. Regulatory and stem cell-like memory subsets were isolated from only 8 patients and 8 healthy donors, whereas naive and central memory subsets came from all 30 or so donors. Across all samples, roughly 110,000,000 sorted cells were examined, and cell number per subset correlated strongly with RNA yield.

All of the isolated RNA was reverse transcribed with the High Capacity cDNA Reverse Transcription Kit, so expressed TCRB transcripts were sequenced. Naive, central memory and regulatory T cell samples underwent deep immunoSEQ sequencing, averaging about 3.57 million total reads per sample. After sorted cells were lysed in RLT buffer, RNA was extracted with DNase-treated RNeasy Micro or Mini kits, with the choice depending on cell number. Each cell subset was processed separately to prevent cross-contamination, with patient and healthy donor samples processed together. The immunoSEQ multiplex PCR was used to amplify TCRB sequences from cDNA, generating 87-bp fragments that spanned the CDR3 region. The amplicons were sequenced using the Illumina HiSeq platform. The study's processing was this. PCR bias was corrected computationally using synthetic template baselines, and reads within Hamming distance 2 were collapsed, with unmergeable singletons discarded. By aligning reads against IMGT, V, D and J genes, CDR3 length, and insertions or deletions at six rearrangement sites were assigned. Within each subset, clonotype counts were normalized to sorted cell number, after which true diversity and Gini coefficients were computed with the tcR R package. The overlap coefficient, calculated on TCRB nucleotide sequences, was used to measure repertoire sharing. As a proxy for the pre-selection repertoire, out-of-frame TCRB sequences from naive cells were analyzed. TCRdb took over this immuneACCESS table, retaining in-frame rearrangements with V and J assigned. Such tables are incomplete; in checked studies, under half of the missing clones stem from an unresolved V gene, and the remainder is unexplained. V and J calls and clone size are given by that table; D and trimming were obtained from the DNA. This sample gives around 240,000 clones in total; 68% of them show up just once. The top ten hold about 0.05% of the sample.

Overall study outcomes, separate from this receptor: Only small numbers of individuals were included in the HLA sub-analyses, which left unresolved whether HLA type had any influence on TCRB rearrangement. Because cDNA was sequenced instead of genomic DNA, highly expressing activated cells could be over-represented, though the groups showed no difference in activation or CD3 levels. The naive, central memory and regulatory TCRB repertoires appeared to resemble one another more closely among patients than among healthy donors. PCR might favor shorter templates, but patient and control samples were amplified and corrected together, so any skew would affect both groups equally. Type 1 diabetes patients showed a moderate but significant shortening of TCRB CDR3 length in all four CD4+ subsets. At VDJ recombination sites, patients with type 1 diabetes made fewer insertions and deleted more nucleotides, a pattern implying thymic rearrangement abnormalities.

Each donor gave one peripheral blood draw, averaging around 0.11 L, which was collected into heparinised tubes. Naive, central memory, regulatory and stem cell-like memory CD4+ T cells were sorted on a BD FACSAria II using a panel including CD45RO, CCR7, CD25, CD127, CD95 and CD27. A purity above 95% was achieved for all sorted populations. PBMCs were isolated immediately by Lymphoprep density gradient centrifugation and stained directly without culture. So that batch effects would be minimized, each experiment stained and sorted samples in pairs, pairing one healthy donor with one patient. Per the germline V gene, SGHRS is the CDR1 and YFSETQ is the CDR2. The CDR3 holds 13 amino acids from the cysteine to the phenylalanine. Only the CDR3 region is kept as DNA, spanning 39 bases read in frame from base 1. V lost 1 base and J lost 5 bases; the stretch between them is 7 bases long. A note on this clone: Its target antigen remains unknown. Base qualities were left out, and no much larger clone turns up one base away.

The receptor was derived from a man aged 30-40 years in good health. Sequenced sample: naive CD4+ T cells from blood. The cell subset or site label corresponds to: true naive CD4+ T cells. The rearrangement combines TRBV5-1 with TRBJ2-1, with the D segment identity uncertain. The base sequence is TGCGCCAGCAGCTTGCTCCCAGACAATGAGCAGTTCTTC. Translated, this is CASSLLPDNEQFF.